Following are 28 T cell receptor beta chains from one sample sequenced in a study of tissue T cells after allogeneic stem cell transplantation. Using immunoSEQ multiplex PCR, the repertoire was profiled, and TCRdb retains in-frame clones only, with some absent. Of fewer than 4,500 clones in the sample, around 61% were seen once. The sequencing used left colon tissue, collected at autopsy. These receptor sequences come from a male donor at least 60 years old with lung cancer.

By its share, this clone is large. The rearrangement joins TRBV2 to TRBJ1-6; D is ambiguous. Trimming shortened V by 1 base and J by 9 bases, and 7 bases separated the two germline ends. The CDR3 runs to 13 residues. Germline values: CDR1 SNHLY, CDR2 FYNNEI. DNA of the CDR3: TGTGCCAGCAGTGAAGGGCCTAGTTCACCCCTCCACTTT. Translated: CASSEGPSSPLHF.

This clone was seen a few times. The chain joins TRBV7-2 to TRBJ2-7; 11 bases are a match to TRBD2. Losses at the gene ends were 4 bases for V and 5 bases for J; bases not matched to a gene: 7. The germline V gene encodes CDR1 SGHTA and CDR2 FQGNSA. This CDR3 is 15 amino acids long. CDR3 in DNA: TGTGCCAGCAGCTCGATCGCTAGCGGGAGGAACGAGCAGTACTTC. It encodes CASSSIASGRNEQYF.

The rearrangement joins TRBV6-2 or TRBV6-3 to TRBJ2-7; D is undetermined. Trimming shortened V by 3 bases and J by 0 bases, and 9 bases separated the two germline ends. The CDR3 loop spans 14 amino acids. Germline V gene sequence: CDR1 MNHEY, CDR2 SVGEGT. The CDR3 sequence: CASSYGQNSYEQYF. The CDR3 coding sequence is TGTGCCAGCAGTTATGGTCAGAACTCCTACGAGCAGTACTTC.

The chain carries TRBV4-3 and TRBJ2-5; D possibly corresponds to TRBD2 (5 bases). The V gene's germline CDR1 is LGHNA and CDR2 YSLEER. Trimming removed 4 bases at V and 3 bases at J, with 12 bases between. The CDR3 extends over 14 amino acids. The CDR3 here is CASSPAAGKETQYF. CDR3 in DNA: TGCGCCAGCAGCCCAGCGGCGGGTAAAGAGACCCAGTACTTC.

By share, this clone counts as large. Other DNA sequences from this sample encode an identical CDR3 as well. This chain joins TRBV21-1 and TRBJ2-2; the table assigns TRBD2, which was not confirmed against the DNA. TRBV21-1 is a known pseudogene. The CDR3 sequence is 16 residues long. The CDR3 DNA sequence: TGTGCCAGCAGCCTCACAGCGGAGGGGGGGACCGGGGAGCTGTTTTTT. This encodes CASSLTAEGGTGELFF.

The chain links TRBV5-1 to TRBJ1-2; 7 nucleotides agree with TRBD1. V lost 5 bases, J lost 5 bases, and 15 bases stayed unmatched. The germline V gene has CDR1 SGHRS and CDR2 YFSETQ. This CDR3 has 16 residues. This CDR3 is CASSRSGQELLYGYTF. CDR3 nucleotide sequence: TGCGCCAGCAGTAGGTCCGGACAGGAGCTTCTTTATGGCTACACCTTC.

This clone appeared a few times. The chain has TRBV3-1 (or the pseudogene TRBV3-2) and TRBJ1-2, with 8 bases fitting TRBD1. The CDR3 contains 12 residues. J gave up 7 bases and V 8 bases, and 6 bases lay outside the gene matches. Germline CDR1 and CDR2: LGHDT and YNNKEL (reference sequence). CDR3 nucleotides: TGTGCCAGCGCAGCAGGGGGCTCTGGCTACACCTTC. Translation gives CASAAGGSGYTF.

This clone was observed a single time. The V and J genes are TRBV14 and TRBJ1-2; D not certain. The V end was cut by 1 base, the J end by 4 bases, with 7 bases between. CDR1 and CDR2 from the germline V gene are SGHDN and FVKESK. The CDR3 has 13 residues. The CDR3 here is CASSQVGIYGYTF. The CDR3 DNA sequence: TGTGCCAGCAGCCAAGTAGGGATCTATGGCTACACCTTC.

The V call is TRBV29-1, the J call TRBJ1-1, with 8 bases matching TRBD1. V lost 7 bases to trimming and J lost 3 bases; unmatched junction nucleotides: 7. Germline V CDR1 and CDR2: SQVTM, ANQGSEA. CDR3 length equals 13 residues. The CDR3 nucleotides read TGCAGCGCCCCGGACAGGGCGTACACTGAAGCTTTCTTT. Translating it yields CSAPDRAYTEAFF.

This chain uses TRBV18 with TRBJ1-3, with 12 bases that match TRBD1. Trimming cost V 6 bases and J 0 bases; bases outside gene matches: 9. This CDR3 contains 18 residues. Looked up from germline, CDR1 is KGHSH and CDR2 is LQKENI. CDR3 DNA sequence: TGTGCCAGCTCCCCCGGGACAGGGGGCTTGAGCTCTGGAAACACCATATATTTT. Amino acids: CASSPGTGGLSSGNTIYF. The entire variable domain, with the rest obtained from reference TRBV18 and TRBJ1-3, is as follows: NAGVMQNPRHLVRRRGQEARLRCSPMKGHSHVYWYRQLPEEGLKFMVYLQKENIIDESGMPKERFSAEFPKEGPSILRIQQVVRGDSAAYFCASSPGTGGLSSGNTIYFGEGSWLTVV.

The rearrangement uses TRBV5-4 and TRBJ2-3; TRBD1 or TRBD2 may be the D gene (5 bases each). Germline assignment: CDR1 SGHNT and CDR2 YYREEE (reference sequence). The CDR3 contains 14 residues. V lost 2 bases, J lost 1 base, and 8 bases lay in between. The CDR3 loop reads CASSLRGGTDTQYF. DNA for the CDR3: TGTGCCAGCAGCTTACGAGGGGGCACAGATACGCAGTATTTT.

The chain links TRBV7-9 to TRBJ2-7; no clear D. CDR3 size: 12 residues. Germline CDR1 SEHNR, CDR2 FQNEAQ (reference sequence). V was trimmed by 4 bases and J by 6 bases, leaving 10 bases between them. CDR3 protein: CASSSKALEQYF. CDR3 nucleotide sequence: TGTGCCAGCAGCTCTAAGGCTCTCGAGCAGTACTTC.

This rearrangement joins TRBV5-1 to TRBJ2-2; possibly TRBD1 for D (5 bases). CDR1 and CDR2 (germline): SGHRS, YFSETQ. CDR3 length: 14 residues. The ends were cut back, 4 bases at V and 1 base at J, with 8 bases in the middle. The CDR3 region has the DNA TGCGCCAGCAGCGCCGGACAGAACACCGGGGAGCTGTTTTTT. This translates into CASSAGQNTGELFF.

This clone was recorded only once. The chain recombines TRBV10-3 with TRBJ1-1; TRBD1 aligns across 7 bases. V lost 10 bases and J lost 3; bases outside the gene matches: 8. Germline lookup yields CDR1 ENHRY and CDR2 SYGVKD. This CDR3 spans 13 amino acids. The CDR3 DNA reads TGTGCCAGCTCCGGGACAGCCTACACTGAAGCTTTCTTT. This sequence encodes CASSGTAYTEAFF.

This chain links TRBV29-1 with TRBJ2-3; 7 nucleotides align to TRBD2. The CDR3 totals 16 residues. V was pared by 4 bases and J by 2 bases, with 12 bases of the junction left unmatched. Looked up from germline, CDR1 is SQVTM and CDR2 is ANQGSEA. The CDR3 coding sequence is TGCAGCGTTGTCTATCGGCTAGCGGATAACACAGATACGCAGTATTTT. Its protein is CSVVYRLADNTDTQYF.

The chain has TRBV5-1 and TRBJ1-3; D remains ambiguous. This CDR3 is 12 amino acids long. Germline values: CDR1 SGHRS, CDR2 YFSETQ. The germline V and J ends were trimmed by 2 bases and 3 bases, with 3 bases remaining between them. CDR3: CASSLDGNTIYF. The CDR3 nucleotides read TGCGCCAGCAGCTTAGATGGAAACACCATATATTTT.

The CDR3 loop is CASIPGMNTEAFF. The CDR3 DNA follows: TGTGCCAGTATTCCAGGGATGAACACTGAAGCTTTCTTT. The rearrangement joins TRBV19 to TRBJ1-1; weak D call: TRBD1 (5 bases). V lost 7 bases and J lost 0, with 9 bases in between. The CDR3 length is 13 residues. The germline CDR1 and CDR2 sequences are LNHDA and SQIVND (reference sequence).

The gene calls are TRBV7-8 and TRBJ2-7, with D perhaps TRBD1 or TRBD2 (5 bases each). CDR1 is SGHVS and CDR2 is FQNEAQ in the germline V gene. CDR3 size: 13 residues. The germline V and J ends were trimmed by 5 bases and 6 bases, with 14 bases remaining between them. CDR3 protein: CASSRDGPGEQYF. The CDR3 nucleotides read TGTGCCAGCAGCCGGGACGGGCCCGGCGAGCAGTACTTC.

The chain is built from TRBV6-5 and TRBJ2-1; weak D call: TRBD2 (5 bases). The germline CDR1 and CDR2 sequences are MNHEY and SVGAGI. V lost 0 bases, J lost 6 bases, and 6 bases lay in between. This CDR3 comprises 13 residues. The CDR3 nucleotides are TGTGCCAGCAGTTACTCAGGACTCAATGAGCAGTTCTTC. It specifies CASSYSGLNEQFF.

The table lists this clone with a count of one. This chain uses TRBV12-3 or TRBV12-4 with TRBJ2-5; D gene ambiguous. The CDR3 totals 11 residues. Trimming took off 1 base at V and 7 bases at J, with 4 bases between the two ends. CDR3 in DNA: TGTGCCAGCAGTTTAGAGGGGACCCAGTACTTC. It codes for CASSLEGTQYF.

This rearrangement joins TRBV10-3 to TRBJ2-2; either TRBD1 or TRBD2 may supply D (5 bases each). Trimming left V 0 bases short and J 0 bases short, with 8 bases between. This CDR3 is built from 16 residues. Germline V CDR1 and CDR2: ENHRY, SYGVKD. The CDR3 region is CAISESGRANTGELFF. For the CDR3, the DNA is TGTGCCATCAGTGAGTCGGGACGCGCGAACACCGGGGAGCTGTTTTTT.

The DNA for the CDR3 is TGTGCCAGTAGCATCGGGGGTGGCTATGGCTACACCTTC. Encoded protein: CASSIGGGYGYTF. V usage is TRBV19 and J usage is TRBJ1-2; D may be TRBD1 (5 bases). The CDR3 contains 13 residues. V dropped 6 bases and J dropped 4 bases, with 12 bases sitting between them. From germline, CDR1 is LNHDA and CDR2 SQIVND (reference sequence).

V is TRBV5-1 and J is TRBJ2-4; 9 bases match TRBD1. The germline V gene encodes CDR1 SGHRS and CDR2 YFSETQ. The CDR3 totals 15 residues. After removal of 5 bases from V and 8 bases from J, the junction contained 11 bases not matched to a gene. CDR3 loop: CASRQPGTGYDIQYF. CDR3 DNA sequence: TGCGCCAGCAGACAACCCGGGACAGGGTATGACATTCAGTACTTC.

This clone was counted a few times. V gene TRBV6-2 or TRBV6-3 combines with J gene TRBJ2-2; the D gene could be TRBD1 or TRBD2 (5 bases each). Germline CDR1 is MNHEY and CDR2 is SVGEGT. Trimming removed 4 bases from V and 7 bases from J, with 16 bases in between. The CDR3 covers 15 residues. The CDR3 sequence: CASSSGRGFGGELFF. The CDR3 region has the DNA TGTGCCAGCAGTTCGGGACGGGGTTTTGGCGGGGAGCTGTTTTTT.

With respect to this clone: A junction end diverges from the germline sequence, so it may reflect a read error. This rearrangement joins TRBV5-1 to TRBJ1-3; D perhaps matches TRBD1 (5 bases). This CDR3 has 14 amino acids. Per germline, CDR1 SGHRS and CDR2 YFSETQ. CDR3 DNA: TGCGCCAGCCGCTTGCGGGGGTCAGGAAACACCATATATTTT. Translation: CASRLRGSGNTIYF. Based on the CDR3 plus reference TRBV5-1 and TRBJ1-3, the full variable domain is KAGVTQTPRYLIKTRGQQVTLSCSPISGHRSVSWYQQTPGQGLQFLFEYFSETQRNKGNFPGRFSGRQFSNSRSEMNVSTLELGDSALYLCASRLRGSGNTIYFGEGSWLTVV.

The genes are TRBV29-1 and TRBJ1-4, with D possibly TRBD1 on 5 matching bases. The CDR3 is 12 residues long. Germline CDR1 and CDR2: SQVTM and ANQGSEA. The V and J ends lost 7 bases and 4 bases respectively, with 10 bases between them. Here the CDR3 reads CSAGDGNEKLFF. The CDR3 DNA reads TGCAGCGCCGGGGACGGTAATGAAAAACTGTTTTTT.

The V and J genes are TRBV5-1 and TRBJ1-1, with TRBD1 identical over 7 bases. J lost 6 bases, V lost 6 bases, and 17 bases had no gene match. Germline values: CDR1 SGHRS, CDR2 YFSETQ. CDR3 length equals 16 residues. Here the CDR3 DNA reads TGCGCCAGCATGGAGCAGGGGGGGAACTTAGGCTCTGAAGCTTTCTTT. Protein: CASMEQGGNLGSEAFF.

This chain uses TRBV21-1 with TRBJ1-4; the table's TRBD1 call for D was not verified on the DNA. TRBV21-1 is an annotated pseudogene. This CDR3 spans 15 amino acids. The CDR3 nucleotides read TGTGCCAGCAGCAAACCTCGAGACAGGCTGGAGAAACTGTTTTTT. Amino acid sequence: CASSKPRDRLEKLFF.